This record looks at one TCR beta chain sequence and its context. Its specific antigen is unknown. No per-base quality is available; no much larger clone lies one base away. The sample is drawn from a study of cytomegalovirus exposure and HLA in healthy donors (TCRdb year 2017). As for the study more broadly: In an earlier analysis of around 540 of the donors, 250 to 300 Gb of sequence data and 90 million to 130 million unique TCR beta sequences from 150 million to 200 million T cells were reported. Approximately 310 gigabases of sequencing data and approximately 93 million unique TCR sequences were included in an early release covering about 700 HLA-typed donors. Of the roughly 430 genotyped donors, around 81% fell in the genetic ancestry cluster associated with self-reported Caucasian donors. The study aimed to test whether signatures of past pathogen exposure could be identified by cataloging public T cell receptors. The T cell repertoires of about 700 subjects were profiled by immunosequencing and related to cytomegalovirus serostatus. Besides the first cohort of some 670 subjects, a separate validation cohort made up of 90 to 150 different subjects was used. High-throughput TCR immunosequencing, statistical association of individual TCRs with disease status, and machine learning were combined to predict cytomegalovirus infection status. To study patterns of TCR occurrence, a later analysis re-analyzed previously published TCR beta repertoires from 700 or so donors and added high-resolution HLA genotyping. In the later analysis, no new phenotypic data were used to find candidate immune exposures; instead, reliance was placed on TCR beta sequences and their occurrence across donors. An earlier analysis of 587 of the donors applied high-throughput TCR beta sequencing to assess whether each TCR beta V gene segment acted as functional or pseudogenic. Alongside the repertoire data, information on donor age, sex, ethnicity and CMV serostatus was compiled. A later genetic analysis used genome-wide SNP genotypes for about 65% of the roughly 700 donors, treating that subset as a discovery cohort. All discovery cohort repertoires had been generated using a single sequencing platform. HLA typing included class I and class II loci at four-digit resolution. Typing coverage varied by locus: roughly 620-640 donors for A, B, C, DRB1 and DQB1; 522 for DQA1; about 590 for DPA1; approximately 490 for DPB1. Because of strong linkage in the cohort, 4 to 6 DR-DQ haplotypes were treated as single units for association and clustering. On average, 235,054 unique TCR beta nucleotide sequences were sequenced per donor among 350 to 400 genotyped donors of the cohort, with roughly 20% of those sequences being non-productive.

Overall study results and their limits: A later analysis found that TCR association rates varied across HLA loci, with DRB1 alleles showing the most associated TCRs and HLA-C alleles the fewest. When HLA alleles, especially DR and DQ, strongly co-occurred, TCR associations were difficult to assign to individual alleles. A further reported finding was that TCR beta sequences accurately predicted the HLA-A and HLA-B alleles for most subjects in the first cohort. In an earlier analysis of approximately 590 of the donors, most TCR beta V segments appeared in productive rearrangements about 87% or about 30% of the time, broadly matching IMGT annotations. In this cohort, only TCR beta chains were sequenced, and detectable features were limited by the absence of alpha or paired-chain data. A cluster of highly shared sequence variants was judged likely to represent a technical artifact of the sequencing pipeline. Because counts were too low, around 17 rarely observed V segments, including chromosome 9 orphons, were left out of the earlier analysis of roughly 600 of the donors. The classifier was reported to diagnose cytomegalovirus status with high specificity and sensitivity in both the original and validation cohorts. At a false discovery rate of 0.05, a later analysis linked some 18,000 TCR beta sequences to specific HLA alleles. Across donors, most TCR sequences were observed very rarely, whereas some public TCRs were present in many individuals. According to the authors, the approach could potentially be generalized to other disease states and immunological phenotypes. A later analysis found that HLA-associated TCR beta chains were more clonally expanded and had lower generation probabilities than equally common non-associated chains. HLA typing was unavailable for some donors at each locus, so association tests used only the typed subset. The study gave a list of 150 to 200 TCR beta chains associated with cytomegalovirus. Correlated functional status among segregating V segments might be attributable to linkage disequilibrium, but an unknown experimental factor could not be ruled out. Most CMV-associated TCR beta chains appeared to be HLA-restricted in a later analysis, and the HLA associations seemed to be driven largely by CMV exposure. An association between a missense DCLRE1C variant and V-gene and J-gene trimming of TCR beta chains was found in a later genetic analysis and replicated in an independent cohort. For the cohort, immune exposure information was limited to CMV serostatus. According to a later genetic analysis, donors in an Asian-associated ancestry cluster had fewer N-insertions in productive TCRs than the roughly 700-donor mean. The presence/absence analyses assumed that sequencing depth was roughly uniform across donors, and that assumption may not be true. In vitro tests confirmed that a few of the cytomegalovirus-associated TCR beta chains recognize cytomegalovirus antigens. In a later analysis, several top co-occurrence clusters were reported to appear linked to parvovirus B19, influenza, CMV and Epstein-Barr virus.

The library came from the immunoSEQ multiplex PCR assay. For the multiplex PCR, a mixture combining 60 forward primers for TCR Vbeta segments and 13 reverse primers for TCR Jbeta segments was used. The CDR3 region of rearranged TCR beta genes was amplified from genomic DNA by a multiplex PCR assay. Amplified TCR beta libraries were sequenced as 87-base-pair reads on the Illumina HiSeq System. In the original analysis: Across the 666 repertoires, a later analysis counted 60 million to 90 million unique TCR beta chains, roughly 11 million of which were shared by at least two donors. A nearest-neighbor algorithm error-corrected the raw reads and collapsed the reads into unique sequences, merging closely related sequences to remove PCR and sequencing errors. CDR3 sequences were aligned to IMGT reference sequences to assign V, D and J gene segments. For a sequence to be retained, a match of at least six nucleotides to both a V gene segment and a J gene segment was required. A rearrangement was called productive if the CDR3 had no stop codons and remained in frame with V and J, and every other rearrangement was called non-productive. CDR3 was defined according to IMGT convention as the region running from the second conserved V-encoded cysteine to the conserved J-encoded phenylalanine. In an earlier analysis of more than 550 of the donors, sequences lacking an unambiguous match to a single V gene segment were excluded. In an earlier analysis of 587 of the donors, a V segment was called functional when productive rearrangements were above 56.7%, and segregating when the standard deviation between donors exceeded 5%. A statistical classification framework was built for diagnosing cytomegalovirus status from the catalog of TCR beta chain sequences. In a later analysis, V and J genes were assigned by comparing TCR nucleotide sequences against IMGT/GENE-DB human TR gene sequences. The TCRdist pipeline was used in a later analysis to assign CDR3 sequences and most-parsimonious VDJ recombination scenarios. In a later analysis, each TCR beta chain was defined by its CDR3 amino acid sequence together with its V-gene family, and reads lacking a unique V-gene family were excluded. As a way to deal with suspected cross-contamination and a sequencing artifact, a later analysis dropped hundreds of nucleotide sequences that were highly shared and had low generation probability. In a later analysis, a clonal expansion index was calculated for each public chain from normalized within-repertoire ranks of inferred template counts. In a later analysis, generation probabilities were computed with a VDJ recombination model fitted to out-of-frame rearrangements, and the resulting probabilities were checked against IGoR. In a later analysis, hypergeometric tests were used to score TCR-TCR, TCR-HLA and TCR-CMV co-occurrence, with a repertoire-size bias correction applied to TCR pairs. In a later analysis, false discovery rates were estimated by permuting HLA or CMV assignments 20 times. In a later analysis, co-occurring TCRs were grouped using DBSCAN, with TCRdist sequence similarity added in when clustering inside HLA-allele-positive subsets. Repertoires with fewer than 30,000 or more than 120,000 public chains, plus five repertoires with anomalous nucleotide sharing, were excluded from co-occurrence clustering. TCRdb stores this immuneACCESS table with in-frame sequences only. Part of the clones is absent; in the studies checked, under half of the shortfall reflects unresolved V genes, and no reason is known for the rest. The V and J calls and the clone size are those of that table, but D and trimming were determined from the DNA. Present in this sample are over 80,000 clones, about 80% of which were seen just once. The ten biggest clones cover approximately 6.5% of the sample.

The cohort comprised 666 healthy bone marrow donors. At the time of sampling, every cohort member was nominally healthy, though immune exposures that went unrecorded were likely present. The donor was CMV seronegative and belonged to the group of under 400 seronegative cohort members. A peripheral blood sample was collected from each donor, and TCR beta sequencing was performed on peripheral blood mononuclear cells. Genomic DNA was extracted from the blood cell samples with the Qiagen DNeasy Blood Extraction Kit. This receptor was obtained from a female donor in good health and CMV-seronegative. The sequenced sample consisted of PBMCs.

The CDR3 region reads CASSLGDSTQYF. At the DNA level, the sequence is TGTGCCAGCAGTCTCGGGGACTCTACGCAGTATTTT. The chain is assembled from TRBV28 and TRBJ2-3; TRBD2 is a weak D gene call, 6 bases matching. CDR1 and CDR2 are drawn from the germline V gene: MDHEN, SYDVKM. Spanning cysteine to phenylalanine, the CDR3 consists of 12 amino acids. Only the CDR3 portion is preserved as DNA: 36 bases, with reading frame beginning at the first base. V is cut by 5 bases and J by 8 bases, and the space between the germline ends is 11 bases.